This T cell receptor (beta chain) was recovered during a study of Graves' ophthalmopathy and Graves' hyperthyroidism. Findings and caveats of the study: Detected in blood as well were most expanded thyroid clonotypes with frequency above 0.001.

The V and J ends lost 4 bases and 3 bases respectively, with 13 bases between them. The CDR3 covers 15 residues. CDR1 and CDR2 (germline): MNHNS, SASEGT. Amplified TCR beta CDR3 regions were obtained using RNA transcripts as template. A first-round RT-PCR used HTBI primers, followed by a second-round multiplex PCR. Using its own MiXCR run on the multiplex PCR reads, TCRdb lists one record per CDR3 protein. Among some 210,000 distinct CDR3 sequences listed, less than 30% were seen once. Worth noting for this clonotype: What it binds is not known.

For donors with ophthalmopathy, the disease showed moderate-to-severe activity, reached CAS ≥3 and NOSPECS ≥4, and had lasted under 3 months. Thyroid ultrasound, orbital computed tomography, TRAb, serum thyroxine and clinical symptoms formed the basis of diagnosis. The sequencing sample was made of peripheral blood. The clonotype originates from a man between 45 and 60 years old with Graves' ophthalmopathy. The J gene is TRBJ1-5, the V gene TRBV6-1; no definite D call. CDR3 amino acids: CASSVHQDFNQPQHF. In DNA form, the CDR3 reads TGTGCCAGCAGTGTACATCAGGACTTCAATCAGCCCCAGCATTTT.